These 15 T cell receptor beta chains came from one sample sequenced in a study of blood T cells in healthy people across ages. Together with a sample-barcoded 5' primer, a J-beta primer mix was included in a second PCR lasting roughly 7 to 11 cycles. TCRdb called the 5' RACE reads again in MiXCR, with one record for every CDR3 protein. The sample holds some 690,000 distinct CDR3 sequences; 20% to 25% are singletons and the top ten take 20% to 25%. Sequencing was done on a sample of blood. These receptors came from a man aged 65 to 79 in good health.

This clonotype was counted between two and nine times. The chain has TRBV7-9 and TRBJ1-2; D unclear. The CDR3 runs 14 residues. Germline lookup yields CDR1 SEHNR and CDR2 FQNEAQ (reference sequence). Trimming cost V 1 base and J 8 bases, with 14 bases left between them. The CDR3, as DNA: TGTGCCAGCAGCTTAGAAGGCGGCTATCGGGGCTACACCTTC. This translates into CASSLEGGYRGYTF. Variable domain in full (rest from reference TRBV7-9 and TRBJ1-2): DTGVSQNPRHKITKRGQNVTFRCDPISEHNRLYWYRQTLGQGPEFLTYFQNEAQLEKSRLLSDRFSAERPKGSFSTLEIQRTEQGDSAMYLCASSLEGGYRGYTFGSGTRLTVV.

In its sample, this clonotype was seen a few times. The V and J genes are TRBV24-1 and TRBJ2-5; D may be TRBD1 (6 bases). The CDR3 runs 15 residues. V was clipped by 1 base and J by 5 bases, with 13 bases between them. From germline, CDR1 is KGHDR and CDR2 SFDVKD. CDR3 DNA: TGTGCCACCAGTGATTTTACAGGGCCGGGGGAGACCCAGTACTTC. This codes for CATSDFTGPGETQYF.

The chain employs TRBV6-5 and TRBJ2-7; the match to TRBD2 covers 13 bases. V was clipped by 6 bases and J by 2 bases; unmatched bases: 1. CDR1 is MNHEY, CDR2 SVGAGI, per germline. The length of the CDR3 is 14 residues. The CDR3 DNA is TGTGCCAGCAGGGGGACTAGCGGGACCTACGAGCAGTACTTC. The encoded protein is CASRGTSGTYEQYF.

The chain recombines TRBV5-1 with TRBJ1-1; tentative D call: TRBD1 (5 bases). Trimming cost V 0 bases and J 6 bases, with 15 bases left between them. Germline loops: CDR1 SGHRS, CDR2 YFSETQ. CDR3 size: 15 residues. Here the CDR3 DNA reads TGCGCCAGCAGCTTGGAGGGCAGGGTGGAAGCTGAAGCTTTCTTT. Its translation: CASSLEGRVEAEAFF.

This clonotype was seen a handful of times. The chain employs TRBV7-9 and TRBJ2-3, with a tentative D call TRBD1 (6 bases). Looked up from germline, CDR1 is SEHNR and CDR2 is FQNEAQ (reference sequence). The CDR3 runs to 14 residues. V shed 4 bases and J shed 1 base, with 9 bases lying between them. The CDR3 sequence is CASSYAGGTDTQYF. The CDR3 nucleotides read TGTGCCAGCAGCTACGCAGGGGGCACAGATACGCAGTATTTT.

The gene calls are TRBV6-5 and TRBJ1-4; maybe TRBD1 (5 bases). The V end lost 1 base, the J end lost 5 bases, and 11 bases lay between the germline ends. This CDR3 is 15 amino acids long. Germline values: CDR1 MNHEY, CDR2 SVGAGI. CDR3 DNA: TGTGCCAGCAGTTACTTGGGGGGAATAAATGAAAAACTGTTTTTT. Residues: CASSYLGGINEKLFF.

The chain employs TRBV24-1 and TRBJ2-5; TRBD2 matches 7 bases. V trimming: 2 bases; J trimming: 2 bases; junction bases outside the gene matches: 7. Germline loops: CDR1 KGHDR, CDR2 SFDVKD. The CDR3 sequence is 16 residues long. CDR3 DNA: TGTGCCACCAGTGATTACCTAGCGGAGAGGCAAGAGACCCAGTACTTC. Translation: CATSDYLAERQETQYF.

A few counts support this clonotype. The chain uses TRBV5-1 and TRBJ1-4; the match to TRBD1 covers 7 bases. This CDR3 spans 16 amino acids. V dropped 4 bases and J dropped 7; count of bases not matched to a gene: 13. Looked up from germline, CDR1 is SGHRS and CDR2 is YFSETQ. CDR3 sequence reads: CASSLGTAQMGEKLFF. Written as DNA, the CDR3 is TGCGCCAGCAGCCTCGGGACAGCCCAAATGGGTGAAAAACTGTTTTTT.

Ten or more counts support this clonotype. This rearrangement joins TRBV25-1 to TRBJ1-4; unclear D gene. In germline, CDR1 is MGHDK, CDR2 SYGVNS. This CDR3 spans 13 amino acids. V shed 2 bases and J shed 5 bases, with 6 bases lying between them. This chain's CDR3 is CASSEQGNEKLFF. The CDR3 DNA sequence: TGTGCCAGCAGTGAACAAGGCAATGAAAAACTGTTTTTT.

The chain uses TRBV5-1 and TRBJ2-2; TRBD2 aligns across 12 bases. The ends lost 5 bases at V and 3 bases at J; junction bases unmatched: 5. The germline V gene encodes CDR1 SGHRS and CDR2 YFSETQ. The CDR3 sequence is 16 residues long. The CDR3 region has the DNA TGCGCCAGCAGGCAACTAGCGGGGGGAGACACCGGGGAGCTGTTTTTT. Residues: CASRQLAGGDTGELFF.

The rearrangement joins TRBV2 to TRBJ1-1; perhaps TRBD1 as D (5 bases). The CDR3 consists of 15 residues. Germline lookup yields CDR1 SNHLY and CDR2 FYNNEI. The V gene lost 4 bases and the J gene lost 3 bases, with 15 bases spanning the gap. CDR3 nucleotides: TGTGCCAGCAGTGCTGATGGGGGATCCGACACTGAAGCTTTCTTT. The encoded protein is CASSADGGSDTEAFF.

The chain recombines TRBV5-5 with TRBJ2-1; no clear D gene. CDR1 SGHKS and CDR2 YYEKEE come from the germline V gene (reference sequence). The V gene lost 0 bases and the J gene lost 8 bases, with 9 bases spanning the gap. CDR3 length: 13 amino acids. CDR3 in DNA: TGTGCCAGCAGCTTGGATCCGCCCCATGAGCAGTTCTTC. Its protein is CASSLDPPHEQFF.

This sequence joins TRBV12-3 or TRBV12-4 and TRBJ2-1; TRBD2 agrees at 10 bases. The CDR3 is made up of 15 amino acids. J gave up 9 bases and V 6 bases, and 11 bases lay outside the gene matches. Written as DNA, the CDR3 is TGTGCCAGCAGATCAAGCGGGGGGGCGGGAAGTGAGCAGTTCTTC. Translated, it gives CASRSSGGAGSEQFF.

The gene calls are TRBV7-2 and TRBJ2-5, with 12 positions matching TRBD2. Germline assignment: CDR1 SGHTA and CDR2 FQGNSA. The CDR3 spans 17 residues. V trimming: 4 bases; J trimming: 5 bases; junction bases outside the gene matches: 11. This CDR3 reads CASSYRPGLAGLETQYF. The CDR3 DNA sequence: TGTGCCAGCAGCTACCGCCCCGGACTAGCGGGGTTGGAGACCCAGTACTTC.

Notes on this clonotype: This clone may be a read error of a much larger clone one base away. The CDR3 is CASSLLSGGLSGTQYF. Written as DNA, the CDR3 is TGTGCCAGCAGTTTACTAAGCGGCGGACTATCGGGGACCCAGTACTTC. The chain recombines TRBV12-3 or TRBV12-4 with TRBJ2-5; weak D call: TRBD2 (6 bases). The CDR3 spans 16 residues. The ends were cut back, 2 bases at V and 7 bases at J, with 20 bases in the middle.